The clone carrying this TCR beta chain was observed at least ten times. What it binds is not known. V lost 4 bases and J lost 9, with 16 bases in between. The CDR3 consists of 13 residues. Germline CDR1 WNHNN, CDR2 SYGVQD (reference sequence). The record originates from a study of early T cells in non-severe SARS-CoV-2 infection. Study-wide results and limits: Anti-spike CD8 responses were favored by VDJdb matching, which missed private and CD4 specificities.

Attachment of unique molecular identifiers to individual cDNA molecules was performed. MiXCR, run by TCRdb on the 5' RACE reads, gives a single entry per CDR3 protein. The data hold 45,000 to 70,000 distinct CDR3 sequences, with 9.5% to 13% observed a single time. This sequence joins TRBV10-1 and TRBJ2-7; possibly TRBD2 for D (6 bases). The specimen was whole blood. This receptor was obtained from an adult who was a healthcare worker with PCR-confirmed SARS-CoV-2 infection or an uninfected control (not recorded which). The CDR3 DNA is TGCGCCAGCAGTGCGGGACTCCCCCTAGGGCAGTACTTC. Translated: CASSAGLPLGQYF.